The 6 T cell receptor beta chains presented below share a single source sample, sequenced in a study of blood T cell repertoires in COVID-19. Produced via immunoSEQ multiplex PCR; TCRdb's table is partial and in-frame only. Of approximately 350,000 clones listed, roughly four fifths were seen once; the top ten hold 5% to 6%. Sequences were obtained from PBMCs or T cells enriched from blood (not recorded which). The receptors originated from a woman in her fifties or sixties who had recovered from COVID-19.

The rearrangement links TRBV11-3 to TRBJ1-1, with TRBD1 identical over 9 bases. CDR3 length: 15 residues. Germline V gene sequence: CDR1 SGHNT, CDR2 YENEEA. Trimming at V came to 6 bases and at J to 1 base, leaving 6 bases not matched to a gene. The CDR3 is CASRDDRGWNTEAFF. For the CDR3, the DNA is TGTGCCAGCAGGGATGACAGGGGGTGGAACACTGAAGCTTTCTTT.

This sequence joins TRBV2 and TRBJ1-2; TRBD1 agrees at 7 bases. This CDR3 has 13 residues. V was clipped by 7 bases and J by 6 bases; unmatched bases: 8. Germline V lookup: CDR1 SNHLY, CDR2 FYNNEI. CDR3 DNA: TGTGCCAGCACCAGAGAGACAGGGAATGGCTACACCTTC. This codes for CASTRETGNGYTF.

There are many counts of this clone. This chain links TRBV9 with TRBJ2-3; 10 nucleotides match TRBD2. The CDR3 is 15 amino acids. V was pared by 4 bases and J by 1 base, with 3 bases of the junction left unmatched. Germline V CDR1 and CDR2: SGDLS, YYNGEE. CDR3: CASSSTSGGTDTQYF. CDR3 coding DNA: TGTGCCAGCAGCTCTACTAGCGGGGGCACAGATACGCAGTATTTT.

This clone was counted a single time. The chain is built from TRBV5-1 and TRBJ2-3; 9 nucleotides match TRBD2. The germline V gene has CDR1 SGHRS and CDR2 YFSETQ. With 0 bases clipped from V and 4 bases from J, the junction kept 6 bases outside the gene matches. The length of the CDR3 is 16 residues. The CDR3 region is CASSLAPSGIADTQYF. CDR3 in DNA: TGCGCCAGCAGCTTGGCCCCTAGCGGGATAGCAGATACGCAGTATTTT.

The genes are TRBV2 and TRBJ1-2, with a weak D call TRBD1 (5 bases). Germline assignment: CDR1 SNHLY and CDR2 FYNNEI. V shed 10 bases and J shed 4 bases, with 13 bases lying between them. The CDR3 has 12 amino acids. DNA for the CDR3: TGTGCCACAGGCCAGGGAATCTATGGCTACACCTTC. This translates into CATGQGIYGYTF.

The rearrangement links TRBV27 to TRBJ2-1; the match to TRBD2 covers 13 bases. The CDR3 consists of 15 residues. CDR1 and CDR2 (germline): MNHEY, SMNVEV (reference sequence). Trimming removed 7 bases from V and 8 bases from J; junction bases left unmatched: 8. DNA for the CDR3: TGTGCCAGCAAACTAGCGGGAGGGCCTTTCGATGAGCAGTTCTTC. It codes for CASKLAGGPFDEQFF.